This TCR beta chain was found in a study of post-analysis software for immune sequencing data. The study, taken as a whole, reports: There were a handful of TRBV segments more frequent in patients than controls, and TRBV5-6, TRBV5-1 and TRBV20-1 were among them.

With regard to this clonotype: As yet, its antigen is unknown. The junction shows a germline mismatch at one end, possibly a read error.

Unique molecular identifiers were carried by the TCR beta cDNA libraries. MiXCR, applied by TCRdb to the PCR reads, yields one record per CDR3 protein. Of about 760,000 distinct CDR3 sequences listed, roughly 27% are singletons. The CDR3 extends over 14 amino acids. Looked up from germline, CDR1 is MNHNY and CDR2 is SVGAGI (reference sequence). Sequences were obtained from blood. This chain joins TRBV6-6 and TRBJ1-2, with D tentatively TRBD1 (5 bases). This receptor was identified in a girl aged 5-17 years with multiple sclerosis. The CDR3 DNA sequence: TGTGCCAGCCTGGGGGTTCCTACTAACTATGGCTGCACCTTC. Its protein product is CASLGVPTNYGCTF.